This T cell receptor (beta chain) is drawn from a study of cytomegalovirus exposure and HLA in healthy donors. As for the study in general: 81% of approximately 400 genotyped donors fell in the Caucasian-associated ancestry cluster. Study-wide results and caveats: The investigators catalogued 164 TCR beta chains as cytomegalovirus-associated. Follow-up analysis later connected one missense variant in DCLRE1C with trimming of TCR beta V- and J-genes.

V lost 0 bases, J lost 2 bases, and 7 bases lay in between. Germline V gene lookup returns CDR1 GTSNPN and CDR2 SVGIG (reference sequence). This CDR3 contains 13 residues. With 60 Vbeta and 13 Jbeta primers, the PCR was carried out. Profiled with immunoSEQ multiplex PCR; TCRdb holds only in-frame clones, not every one. This sample has some 130,000 clones; around 81% occur once, and the top ten carry about 0.74%. About this clone itself: The antigen remains unidentified. The same CDR3 is also encoded by other DNA sequences in this sample.

The chain recombines TRBV30 with TRBJ1-2; D unclear. Material for sequencing was PBMCs. The sequence was collected from a man aged 18 to 30 in good health and CMV-seronegative. The CDR3 nucleotides are TGTGCCTGGAGTGTAGAGGCCAACTATGGCTACACCTTC. This encodes CAWSVEANYGYTF.